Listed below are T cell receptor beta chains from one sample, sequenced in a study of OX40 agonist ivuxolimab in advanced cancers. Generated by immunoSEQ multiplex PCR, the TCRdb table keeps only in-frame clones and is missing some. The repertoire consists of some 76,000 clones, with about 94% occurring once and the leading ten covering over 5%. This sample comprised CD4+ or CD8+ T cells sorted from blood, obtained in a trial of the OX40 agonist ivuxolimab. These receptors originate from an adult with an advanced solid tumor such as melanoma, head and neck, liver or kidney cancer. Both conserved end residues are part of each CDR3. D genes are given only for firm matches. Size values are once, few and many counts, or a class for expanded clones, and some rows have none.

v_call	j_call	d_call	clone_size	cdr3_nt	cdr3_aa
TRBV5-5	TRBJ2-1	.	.	TGTGCCAGCAGCTATCAACCGGGACTTCAAGGGAATGAGCAGTTCTTC	CASSYQPGLQGNEQFF
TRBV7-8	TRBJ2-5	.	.	TGTGCCAGCAGCTTAATGAGGGGCCAAGAGACCCAGTACTTC	CASSLMRGQETQYF
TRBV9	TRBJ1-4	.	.	TGTGCCAGCAGCCCCCGGCGGAGGGGAAGTGAAAAACTGTTTTTT	CASSPRRRGSEKLFF
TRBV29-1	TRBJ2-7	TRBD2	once	TGCAGCGTTTGGGGGGGGTCGACCTACGAGCAGTACTTC	CSVWGGSTYEQYF
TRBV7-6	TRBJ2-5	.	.	TGTGCCAGCAGCTTAGGCGGGCCAGAGACCCAGTACTTC	CASSLGGPETQYF
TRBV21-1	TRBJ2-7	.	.	TGTGCCAGCTCGGGCGATTCCTACGAGCAGTACTTC	CASSGDSYEQYF
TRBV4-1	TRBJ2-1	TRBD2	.	TGCGCCAGCAGCTGGGGACTAGCGGGAATCAATGAGCAGTTCTTC	CASSWGLAGINEQFF
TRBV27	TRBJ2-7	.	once	TGTGCCAGCAGCCAACAGGGCGTCGCCTACGAGCAGTACTTC	CASSQQGVAYEQYF
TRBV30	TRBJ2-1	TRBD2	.	TGTGCCTGGCGAACCCGGGGGGGCGATGAGCAGTTCTTC	CAWRTRGGDEQFF
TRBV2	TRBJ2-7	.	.	TGTGCCAGCAGCCCCGCCGGGACTTACGAGCAGTACTTC	CASSPAGTYEQYF
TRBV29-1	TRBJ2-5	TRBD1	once	TGCAGCGTCATGACAGGGGCGGGCGAGACCCAGTACTTC	CSVMTGAGETQYF
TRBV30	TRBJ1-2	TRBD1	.	TGTGCCTGGACTCATGACAGGGCCGTTAACTATGGCTACACCTTC	CAWTHDRAVNYGYTF
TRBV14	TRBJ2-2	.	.	TGTGCCAGCAGCCCGGACACTTGGGAGCTGTTTTTT	CASSPDTWELFF
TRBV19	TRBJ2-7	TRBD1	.	TGTGCCAGTAGTCCCCTTCAGACAGGGAGTGAGCAGTACTTC	CASSPLQTGSEQYF
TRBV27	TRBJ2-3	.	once	TGTGCCAGCAGTTTAAAGGGTGGCAGGTGGTCAGATACGCAGTATTTT	CASSLKGGRWSDTQYF
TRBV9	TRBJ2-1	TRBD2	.	TGTGCCAGCGATCGTAGCGGGGGCCCCTCCTACAATGAGCAGTTCTTC	CASDRSGGPSYNEQFF
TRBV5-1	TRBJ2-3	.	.	TGCGCCAGCGCCCTTAAAGGGGGCACAGATACGCAGTATTTT	CASALKGGTDTQYF
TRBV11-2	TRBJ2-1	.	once	TGTGCCAGCAGCTTAGGTGGGGCCGGGGATGAGCAGTTCTTC	CASSLGGAGDEQFF
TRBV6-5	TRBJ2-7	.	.	TGTGCCAGCAGTTATCGAGGGGACTACGAGCAGTACTTC	CASSYRGDYEQYF
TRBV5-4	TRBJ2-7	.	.	TGTGCCAGCAGCCCCCCCAACGCGCCAGTCATCCCCTACGAGCAGTACTTC	CASSPPNAPVIPYEQYF
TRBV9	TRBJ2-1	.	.	TGTGCCAGCAGCGTAGGGCTAAATGAGCAGTTCTTC	CASSVGLNEQFF
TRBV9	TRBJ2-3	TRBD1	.	TGTGCCAGCAGTGGTCCTGGGACAGGGAGTTTGGATACGCAGTATTTT	CASSGPGTGSLDTQYF
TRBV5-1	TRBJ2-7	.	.	TGCGCCAGCAGCCCTGATCCAGAAAAGGAGCAGTACTTC	CASSPDPEKEQYF
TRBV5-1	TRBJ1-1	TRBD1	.	TGCGCCAGCAGCTTGGCCCAGGGGGCCTCAGAAGCTTTCTTT	CASSLAQGASEAFF
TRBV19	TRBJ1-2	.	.	TGTGCCAGTAGTATAGTGGCAGGCTCCGGTGGCTACACCTTC	CASSIVAGSGGYTF
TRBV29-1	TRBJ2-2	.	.	TGCAGCGTTGGGGGGCTGGGCACCGGGGAGCTGTTTTTT	CSVGGLGTGELFF
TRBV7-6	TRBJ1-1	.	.	TGTGCCAGCAGCTTAGCGGGGGGGGAAGCTTTCTTT	CASSLAGGEAFF
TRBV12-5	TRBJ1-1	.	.	TGTGCTAGTGGTATGAACACTGAAGCTTTCTTT	CASGMNTEAFF
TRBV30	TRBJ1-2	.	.	TGTGCCTGGAGTGTGATGTTCGCTGGGGCAGTTCCTACGGATGGCTACACCTTC	CAWSVMFAGAVPTDGYTF
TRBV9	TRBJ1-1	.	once	TGTGCCAGCAGCGTAGGCCAGGGCGAAGGAGCTTTCTTT	CASSVGQGEGAFF
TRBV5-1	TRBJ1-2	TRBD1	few	TGCGCCAGCAGCCCAGGGACAGGGAAAAGGGATGGCTACACCTTC	CASSPGTGKRDGYTF
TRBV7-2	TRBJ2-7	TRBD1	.	TGTGCCAGCAGCCCCACCGGGACAGGGGGCGGGTACGAGCAGTACTTC	CASSPTGTGGGYEQYF
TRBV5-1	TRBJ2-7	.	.	TGCGCCAGCGGGGACGTCAGCTACGAGCAGTACTTC	CASGDVSYEQYF
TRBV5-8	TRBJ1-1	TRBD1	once	TGTGCCAGCAGCTCCGGGACAGGGTTAATAACTGAAGCTTTCTTT	CASSSGTGLITEAFF
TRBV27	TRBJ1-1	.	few	TGTGCCAGCTCTTCTGGAATGAACACTGAAGCTTTCTTT	CASSSGMNTEAFF
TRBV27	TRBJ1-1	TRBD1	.	TGTGCCAGCAGTTTAGGACAGGGAGAGTTTGAAGCTTTCTTT	CASSLGQGEFEAFF
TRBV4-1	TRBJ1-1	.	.	TGCGCCAGCAGCCAAGATGGGGCTGAAGCTTTCTTT	CASSQDGAEAFF
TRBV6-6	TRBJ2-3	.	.	TGTGCCAGCAGTTACCGGGACGGAACTAGCACAGATACGCAGTATTTT	CASSYRDGTSTDTQYF
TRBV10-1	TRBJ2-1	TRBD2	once	TGCGCCAGCAGTTCAGCGGGAGGAGGCAATGAGCAGTTCTTC	CASSSAGGGNEQFF
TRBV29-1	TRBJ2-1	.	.	TGCAGCGTTGAAGGGTTAGGTGGGGGAGCTGGGATGCATGAGCAGTTCTTC	CSVEGLGGGAGMHEQFF
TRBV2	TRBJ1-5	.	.	TGTGCCAGCACCCCCCGTGGGGGATATAGCAATCAGCCCCAGCATTTT	CASTPRGGYSNQPQHF
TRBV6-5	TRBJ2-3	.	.	TGTGCCAGCAGCCCTCCGGACTGGAGCACAGATACGCAGTATTTT	CASSPPDWSTDTQYF
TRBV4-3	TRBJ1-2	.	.	TGCGCCAGCAGCCATGCCTATGGCTACACCTTC	CASSHAYGYTF
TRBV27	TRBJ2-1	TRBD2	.	TGTGCCAGCAGTATTAGCGGGAGGGCCTACAATGAGCAGTTCTTC	CASSISGRAYNEQFF
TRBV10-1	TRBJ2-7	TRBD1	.	TGCGCCAGCAGTGAAGGATTTCCGGGACAGGGGACCTACGAGCAGTACTTC	CASSEGFPGQGTYEQYF
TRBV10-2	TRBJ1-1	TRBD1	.	TGCGCCAGCAGTGACTTAACAGGGGGCCCTGGGGCTTTCTTT	CASSDLTGGPGAFF
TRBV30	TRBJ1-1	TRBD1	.	TGTGCCTGGGGGGCGGGACAGCATGAAGCTTTCTTT	CAWGAGQHEAFF
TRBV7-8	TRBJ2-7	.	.	TGTGCCAGCAGTCGAGCATTAGTGACCGAGCAGTACTTC	CASSRALVTEQYF
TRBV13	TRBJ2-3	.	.	TGTGCCAGCAGTCAAAAAGTGACTAGGGAGGATACGCAGTATTTT	CASSQKVTREDTQYF
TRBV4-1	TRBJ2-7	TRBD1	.	TGCGCCAGCAGCCTCGTACCCTTACAGGGGAACATTTACGAGCAGTACTTC	CASSLVPLQGNIYEQYF
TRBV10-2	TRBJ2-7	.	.	TGCGCCAGCAGTTCAGGGGCGTCCTACGAGCAGTACTTC	CASSSGASYEQYF
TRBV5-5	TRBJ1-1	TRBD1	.	TGTGCCAGCAGCTTGAGAGGACAGGGGGCGGGAGCTTTCTTT	CASSLRGQGAGAFF
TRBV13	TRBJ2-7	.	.	TGTGCCAGCAGCTACCTGGCTCGGGGCTACGAGCAGTACTTC	CASSYLARGYEQYF
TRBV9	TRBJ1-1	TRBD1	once	TGTGCCAGCAGCGGCGGGACAGGGCCTGAAGCTTTCTTT	CASSGGTGPEAFF
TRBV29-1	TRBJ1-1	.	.	TGCAGCGTTGATATGGGCTCGAACACTGAAGCTTTCTTT	CSVDMGSNTEAFF
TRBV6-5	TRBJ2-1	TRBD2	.	TGTGCCAGCAGTTACTCTCCTAGCGGGTTTTTGGATGAGCAGTTCTTC	CASSYSPSGFLDEQFF
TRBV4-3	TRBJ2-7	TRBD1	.	TGCGCCAGCAGCCCGGGACAGGGGGCCTACGAGCAGTACTTC	CASSPGQGAYEQYF
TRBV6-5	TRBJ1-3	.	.	TGTGCCAGCAACGGAAACACCATATATTTT	CASNGNTIYF
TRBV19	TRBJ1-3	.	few	TGTGCCAGTAGTATGGGCAGGGGATCTGGAAACACCATATATTTT	CASSMGRGSGNTIYF
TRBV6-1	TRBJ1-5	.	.	TGTGCCAGCAGTGCCGGGACTTTCGGTCAGCCCCAGCATTTT	CASSAGTFGQPQHF